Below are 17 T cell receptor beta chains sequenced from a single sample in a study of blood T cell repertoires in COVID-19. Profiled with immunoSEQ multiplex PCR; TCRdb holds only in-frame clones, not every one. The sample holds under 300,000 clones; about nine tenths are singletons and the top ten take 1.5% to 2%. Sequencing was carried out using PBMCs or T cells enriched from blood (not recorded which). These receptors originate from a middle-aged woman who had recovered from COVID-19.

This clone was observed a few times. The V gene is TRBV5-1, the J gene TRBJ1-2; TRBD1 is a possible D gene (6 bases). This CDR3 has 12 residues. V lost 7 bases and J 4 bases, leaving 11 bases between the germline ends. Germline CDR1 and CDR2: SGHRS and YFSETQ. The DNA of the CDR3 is TGCGCCAGCGGGGGACACCCCTATGGCTACACCTTC. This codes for CASGGHPYGYTF.

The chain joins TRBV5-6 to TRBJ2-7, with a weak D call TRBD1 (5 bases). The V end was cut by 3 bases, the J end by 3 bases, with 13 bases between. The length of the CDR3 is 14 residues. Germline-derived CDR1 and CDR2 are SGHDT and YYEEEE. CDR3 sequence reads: CASSSTVVIYEQYF. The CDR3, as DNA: TGTGCCAGCAGCTCGACAGTGGTTATCTACGAGCAGTACTTC.

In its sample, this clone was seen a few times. CDR3 residues: CASRISHPGTGNQPQHF. CDR3 in DNA: TGCGCCAGCAGGATAAGTCACCCCGGGACAGGGAATCAGCCCCAGCATTTT. The chain recombines TRBV10-1 with TRBJ1-5, with 9 bases aligning to TRBD1. Germline CDR1 is WNHNN and CDR2 is SYGVQD (reference sequence). The CDR3 covers 17 residues. V was pared by 6 bases and J by 4 bases, with 13 bases of the junction left unmatched.

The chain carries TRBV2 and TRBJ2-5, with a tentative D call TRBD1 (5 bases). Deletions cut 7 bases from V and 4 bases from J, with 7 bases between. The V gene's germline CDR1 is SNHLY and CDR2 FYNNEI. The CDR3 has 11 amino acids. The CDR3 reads CASKQVETQYF. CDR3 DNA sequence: TGTGCCAGCAAACAGGTAGAGACCCAGTACTTC. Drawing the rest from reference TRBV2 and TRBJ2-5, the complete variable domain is EPEVTQTPSHQVTQMGQEVILRCVPISNHLYFYWYRQILGQKVEFLVSFYNNEISEKSEIFDDQFSVERPDGSNFTLKIRSTKLEDSAMYFCASKQVETQYFGPGTRLLVL.

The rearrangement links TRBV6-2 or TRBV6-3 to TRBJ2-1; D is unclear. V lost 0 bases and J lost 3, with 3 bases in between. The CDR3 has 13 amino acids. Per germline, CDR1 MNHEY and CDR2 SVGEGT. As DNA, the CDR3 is TGTGCCAGCAGTTACTCCCTCTACAATGAGCAGTTCTTC. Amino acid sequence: CASSYSLYNEQFF.

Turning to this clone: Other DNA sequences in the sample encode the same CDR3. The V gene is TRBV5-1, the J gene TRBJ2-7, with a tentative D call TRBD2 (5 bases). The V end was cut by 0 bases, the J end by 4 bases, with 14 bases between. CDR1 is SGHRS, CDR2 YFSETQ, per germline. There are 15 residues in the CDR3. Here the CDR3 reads CASSLDTRGIYEQYF. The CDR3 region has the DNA TGCGCCAGCAGCTTGGACACCCGAGGGATTTACGAGCAGTACTTC.

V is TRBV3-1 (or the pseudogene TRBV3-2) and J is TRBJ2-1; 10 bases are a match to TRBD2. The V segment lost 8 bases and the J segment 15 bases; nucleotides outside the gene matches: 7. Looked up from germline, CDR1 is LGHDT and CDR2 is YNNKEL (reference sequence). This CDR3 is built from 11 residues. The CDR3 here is CASERGGPLFF. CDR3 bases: TGTGCCAGCGAGCGGGGGGGCCCCCTGTTCTTC.

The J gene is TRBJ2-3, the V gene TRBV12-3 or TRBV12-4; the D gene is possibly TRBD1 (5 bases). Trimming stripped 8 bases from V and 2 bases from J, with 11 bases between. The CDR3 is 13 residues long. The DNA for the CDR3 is TGTGCCAGCCAACTACAGGTCACAGATACGCAGTATTTT. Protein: CASQLQVTDTQYF.

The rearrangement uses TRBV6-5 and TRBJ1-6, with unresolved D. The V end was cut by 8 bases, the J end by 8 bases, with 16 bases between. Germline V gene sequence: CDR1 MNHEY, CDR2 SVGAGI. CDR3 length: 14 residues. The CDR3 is CASSDSLAHSPLHF. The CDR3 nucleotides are TGTGCCAGCTCTGACTCTCTAGCGCATTCACCCCTCCACTTT.

CDR3 sequence reads: CASSQDTVAGGSYEQYF. The CDR3 nucleotides are TGTGCCAGCAGCCAGGATACTGTAGCGGGAGGCTCCTACGAGCAGTACTTC. The chain is built from TRBV3-1 (or the pseudogene TRBV3-2) and TRBJ2-7; TRBD2 matches at 10 bases. The germline CDR1 and CDR2 sequences are LGHDT and YNNKEL (reference sequence). The CDR3 totals 17 residues. V gave up 3 bases and J gave up 0 bases; unmatched junction bases: 8.

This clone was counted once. CDR3 region: CASRGEPGLTRETQYF. CDR3 bases: TGCGCCAGCAGAGGGGAACCGGGACTAACAAGAGAGACCCAGTACTTC. The rearrangement uses TRBV5-1 and TRBJ2-5; TRBD2 aligns across 7 bases. V shed 5 bases, J shed 4 bases, and the junction held 14 bases outside the gene matches. CDR1 and CDR2 (germline): SGHRS, YFSETQ. CDR3 size: 16 residues.

CDR3 in amino acids: CASSQEGGWTEAFF. CDR3 sequence (DNA): TGTGCCAGCAGCCAGGAGGGTGGATGGACTGAAGCTTTCTTT. J is TRBJ1-1 and V is TRBV3-1 (or the pseudogene TRBV3-2); D remains unclear. V was clipped by 3 bases and J by 5 bases, with 13 bases between them. The length of the CDR3 is 14 residues. Germline loops: CDR1 LGHDT, CDR2 YNNKEL (reference sequence).

CDR3: CASSLAPASGNEQYF. The CDR3 nucleotides are TGCGCCAGCAGCTTGGCCCCGGCTAGCGGGAACGAGCAGTACTTC. This sequence joins TRBV5-1 and TRBJ2-7; TRBD2 matches 9 bases. V gave up 0 bases and J gave up 5 bases; unmatched junction bases: 6. Germline V gene lookup returns CDR1 SGHRS and CDR2 YFSETQ. This CDR3 contains 15 residues.

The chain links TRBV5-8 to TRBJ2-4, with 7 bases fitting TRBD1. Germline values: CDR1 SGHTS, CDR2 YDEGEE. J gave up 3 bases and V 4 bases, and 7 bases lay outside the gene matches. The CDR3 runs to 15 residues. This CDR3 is CASSQGQFHKNIQYF. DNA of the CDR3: TGTGCCAGCAGCCAGGGACAGTTCCACAAAAACATTCAGTACTTC.

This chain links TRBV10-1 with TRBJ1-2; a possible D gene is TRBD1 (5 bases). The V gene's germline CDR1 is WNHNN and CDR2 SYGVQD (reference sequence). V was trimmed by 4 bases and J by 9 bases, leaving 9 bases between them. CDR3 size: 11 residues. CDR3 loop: CASSAGYSYTF. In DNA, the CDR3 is TGCGCCAGCAGTGCAGGGTATAGCTACACCTTC.

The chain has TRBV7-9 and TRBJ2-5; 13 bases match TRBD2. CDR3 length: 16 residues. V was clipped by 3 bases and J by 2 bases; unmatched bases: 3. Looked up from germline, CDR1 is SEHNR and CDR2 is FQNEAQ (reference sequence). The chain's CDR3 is CASSFRLAGGQETQYF. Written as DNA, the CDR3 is TGTGCCAGCAGCTTCCGACTAGCGGGAGGACAAGAGACCCAGTACTTC. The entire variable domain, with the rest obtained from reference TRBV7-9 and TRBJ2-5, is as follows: DTGVSQNPRHKITKRGQNVTFRCDPISEHNRLYWYRQTLGQGPEFLTYFQNEAQLEKSRLLSDRFSAERPKGSFSTLEIQRTEQGDSAMYLCASSFRLAGGQETQYFGPGTRLLVL.

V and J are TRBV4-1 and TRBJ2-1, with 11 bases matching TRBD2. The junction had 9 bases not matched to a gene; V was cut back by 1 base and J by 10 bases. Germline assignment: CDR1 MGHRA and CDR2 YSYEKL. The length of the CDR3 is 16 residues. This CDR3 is CASSQVVTSGGQEQFF. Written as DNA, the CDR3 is TGCGCCAGCAGCCAAGTGGTAACTAGCGGGGGCCAAGAGCAGTTCTTC.